Listed below are T cell receptor beta chains from one sample, sequenced in a study of CD8 T cells in ankylosing spondylitis. Each CDR3 protein is one row after TCRdb ran MiXCR on the 5' RACE reads. In the table there are around 220,000 distinct CDR3 sequences, around 16% of which are singletons. The sequenced sample consisted of blood, either unsorted or a sorted T cell fraction (not recorded which). These receptors were obtained from a male donor with ankylosing spondylitis. The CDR3 runs from the conserved cysteine through the conserved F or W. Each record gives: J gene, D gene, clone size, V gene, CDR3 DNA, CDR3 protein. D genes are given only for firm matches. Expanded clones get a size class; other rows say once, few or many, or leave the size out.

j_gene: TRBJ2-3; d_gene: -; abundance: few; v_gene: TRBV7-6; CDR3nt: TGTGCCAGCAGCTTAGGCGGGTTTAGCACAGATACGCAGTATTTT; CDR3aa: CASSLGGFSTDTQYF
j_gene: TRBJ2-2; d_gene: TRBD1; abundance: -; v_gene: TRBV11-2; CDR3nt: TGTGCCAGCAGCTCCACAGGGGGCGGCCTTACCGGGGAGCTGTTTTTT; CDR3aa: CASSSTGGGLTGELFF
j_gene: TRBJ1-2; d_gene: -; abundance: few; v_gene: TRBV29-1; CDR3nt: TGCAGCGTTGACGCAGAATCAGCGCTAGGTGGGGACTATGGCTACACCTTC; CDR3aa: CSVDAESALGGDYGYTF
j_gene: TRBJ2-7; d_gene: -; abundance: -; v_gene: TRBV4-2; CDR3nt: TGTGCCAGCAGCCAGAATCTAGTCGATTCCTCCTACGAGCAGTACTTC; CDR3aa: CASSQNLVDSSYEQYF
j_gene: TRBJ1-6; d_gene: -; abundance: -; v_gene: TRBV5-1; CDR3nt: TGCGCCAGCAGCGAGGGGGTATACAACGGCTATAATTCACCCCTCCACTTT; CDR3aa: CASSEGVYNGYNSPLHF
j_gene: TRBJ1-2; d_gene: -; abundance: once; v_gene: TRBV15; CDR3nt: TGTGCCACCAGCAGTGGAGGAAACTATGGCTACACCTTC; CDR3aa: CATSSGGNYGYTF
j_gene: TRBJ2-2; d_gene: -; abundance: many; v_gene: TRBV29-1; CDR3nt: TGCAGCGTTGTAGAAGACGCGAACACCGGGGAGCTGTTTTTT; CDR3aa: CSVVEDANTGELFF
j_gene: TRBJ2-3; d_gene: -; abundance: -; v_gene: TRBV24-1; CDR3nt: TGTGCCACCAGTGATTCAGGGACCGGGGATACGCAGTATTTT; CDR3aa: CATSDSGTGDTQYF
j_gene: TRBJ2-1; d_gene: TRBD2; abundance: few; v_gene: TRBV4-3; CDR3nt: TGCGCCAGCAGCCCAGGACTAGCGGACAACAATGAGCAGTTCTTC; CDR3aa: CASSPGLADNNEQFF
j_gene: TRBJ2-2; d_gene: TRBD2; abundance: -; v_gene: TRBV19; CDR3nt: TGTGCCAGTAGTATCCCTAGCGGGAGGACCGGGGAGCTGTTTTTT; CDR3aa: CASSIPSGRTGELFF
j_gene: TRBJ2-1; d_gene: -; abundance: -; v_gene: TRBV12-3/TRBV12-4; CDR3nt: TGTGCCAGCCTAACCACAGGAGAGCAGTTCTTC; CDR3aa: CASLTTGEQFF